The rows below give T cell receptor beta chains drawn from one sample of a study of shared T cell receptors in the human thymus. The data were produced by immunoSEQ multiplex PCR, yet TCRdb's version contains in-frame clones alone and is incomplete. This table holds some 640,000 clones, approximately 89% found once. These data were likewise used in another study, on human thymus T cells.

The sample was thymocytes. These receptors were collected from a boy under three years old with a congenital heart defect. Each CDR3 is given with its conserved first and last residue. Fields, in order: D gene, clone size, V gene, J gene, CDR3 protein, CDR3 DNA. A D gene is named only where the DNA matches it firmly. Clone size is given for some rows only: seen once, a few or many times, or a class if the clone is expanded.

TRBD1	.	TRBV9	TRBJ2-5	CASSGYRDRGLETQYF	TGTGCCAGCAGCGGATACCGGGACAGGGGGCTTGAGACCCAGTACTTC
TRBD1	few	TRBV14	TRBJ2-6	CASSQVQGGTSGANVLTF	TGTGCCAGCAGCCAAGTACAGGGGGGTACCTCTGGGGCCAACGTCCTGACTTTC
.	few	TRBV7-2	TRBJ1-1	CASSPRSRQEVRVNTEAFF	TGTGCCAGCAGCCCCCGCTCCCGACAGGAAGTACGGGTGAACACTGAAGCTTTCTTT
TRBD1	once	TRBV10-3	TRBJ1-2	CAIKTARQGSYGYTF	TGTGCCATCAAAACCGCGAGACAGGGGAGTTATGGCTACACCTTC
.	.	TRBV15	TRBJ1-6	CATSPGIYSPLHF	TGTGCCACCAGCCCAGGGATTTACTCACCCCTCCACTTT
TRBD1	.	TRBV27	TRBJ2-2	CASRPGQGFSTGELFF	TGTGCCAGCAGACCGGGACAGGGGTTCAGCACCGGGGAGCTGTTTTTT
.	.	TRBV6-4	TRBJ2-3	CASSENGVWGRSTDTQYF	TGTGCCAGCAGTGAGAATGGAGTATGGGGGAGGAGTACAGATACGCAGTATTTT
.	.	TRBV14	TRBJ2-7	CASSQAAGSYEQYF	TGTGCCAGCAGCCAAGCGGCAGGCTCCTACGAGCAGTACTTC
TRBD1	.	TRBV6-1	TRBJ2-6	CASSARTGDYSGANVLTF	TGTGCCAGCAGTGCCAGGACAGGGGACTACTCTGGGGCCAACGTCCTGACTTTC
.	.	TRBV15	TRBJ2-1	CATSRDLSDHLYNEQFF	TGTGCCACCAGCAGAGATCTCAGCGACCACTTGTACAATGAGCAGTTCTTC
TRBD2	.	TRBV14	TRBJ2-2	CASSHLGTSGRRTGELFF	TGTGCCAGCAGCCACCTAGGGACTAGCGGGAGGAGGACCGGGGAGCTGTTTTTT
TRBD1	.	TRBV5-1	TRBJ1-3	CASSLDRGGNTIYF	TGCGCCAGCAGCTTGGACAGGGGGGGAAACACCATATATTTT
TRBD1	.	TRBV11-2	TRBJ2-7	CASSVWTGPSKYF	TGTGCCAGCAGCGTCTGGACAGGTCCCAGTAAGTACTTC
.	.	TRBV5-1	TRBJ1-6	CASSLNLGEAHSPLHF	TGCGCCAGCAGCTTGAATCTAGGGGAGGCGCATTCACCCCTCCACTTT
TRBD1	.	TRBV11-2	TRBJ1-1	CASSFIRGRTGATQEAFF	TGTGCCAGCAGCTTCATCAGGGGCCGGACAGGAGCCACCCAGGAAGCTTTCTTT
TRBD1	.	TRBV29-1	TRBJ1-1	CSVEPPDRGGTEAFF	TGCAGCGTTGAACCCCCGGACAGGGGAGGCACTGAAGCTTTCTTT
TRBD2	.	TRBV5-4	TRBJ2-1	CASSSKLAGFSYNEQFF	TGTGCCAGCAGCTCAAAACTAGCGGGGTTCTCCTACAATGAGCAGTTCTTC
TRBD2	.	TRBV14	TRBJ2-1	CASSHRTSGGSPYNEQFF	TGTGCCAGCAGCCACAGGACTAGCGGGGGATCCCCCTACAATGAGCAGTTCTTC
TRBD2	.	TRBV19	TRBJ2-1	CASSIGRLAGGNEQFF	TGTGCCAGTAGTATAGGTCGGCTAGCGGGAGGCAATGAGCAGTTCTTC
TRBD2	once	TRBV14	TRBJ2-1	CASSPNSPTSGRAVEQFF	TGTGCCAGCAGCCCGAATTCGCCCACTAGCGGGAGGGCCGTTGAGCAGTTCTTC
TRBD1	.	TRBV7-2	TRBJ1-1	CASSYRDRDTEAFF	TGTGCCAGCAGCTACCGGGACAGAGACACTGAAGCTTTCTTT
TRBD1	.	TRBV6-1	TRBJ1-1	CASSVAGGRTEAFF	TGTGCCAGCAGTGTGGCAGGGGGTAGGACTGAAGCTTTCTTT
.	.	TRBV23-1	TRBJ2-5	CASSQSNRAAETQYF	TGCGCCAGCAGTCAATCGAACAGGGCGGCTGAGACCCAGTACTTC
.	few	TRBV27	TRBJ2-5	CASSLQGRAGETQYF	TGTGCCAGCAGTTTACAGGGGAGGGCTGGGGAGACCCAGTACTTC
TRBD1	once	TRBV5-1	TRBJ2-3	CASSLGDREGTDTQYF	TGCGCCAGCAGCTTGGGGGACAGGGAGGGCACAGATACGCAGTATTTT
.	once	TRBV2	TRBJ1-1	CASSASYLNTEAFF	TGTGCCAGCAGTGCAAGCTACTTGAACACTGAAGCTTTCTTT
.	.	TRBV4-3	TRBJ1-5	CASSQARYSNQPQHF	TGCGCCAGCAGCCAAGCCAGGTATAGCAATCAGCCCCAGCATTTT
.	once	TRBV6-5	TRBJ2-5	CASSYESFQETQYF	TGTGCCAGCAGTTACGAGAGTTTCCAAGAGACCCAGTACTTC
TRBD1	.	TRBV4-3	TRBJ1-2	CASSQDGDRSYGYTF	TGCGCCAGCAGCCAAGATGGGGACAGGAGCTATGGCTACACCTTC
.	.	TRBV5-6	TRBJ2-5	CASSPQGGGETQYF	TGTGCCAGCAGCCCACAGGGGGGAGGGGAGACCCAGTACTTC
.	.	TRBV12-5	TRBJ1-2	CASGLVHKEQEAKANYGYTF	TGTGCTAGTGGTTTGGTACATAAGGAACAGGAAGCAAAAGCTAACTATGGCTACACCTTC
.	few	TRBV7-9	TRBJ2-4	CASSSNLPGQKNIQYF	TGTGCCAGCAGCTCAAATCTCCCTGGACAGAAAAACATTCAGTACTTC
.	few	TRBV6-1	TRBJ1-2	CASSELVGAFYGYTF	TGTGCCAGCAGTGAACTTGTTGGGGCTTTCTATGGCTACACCTTC
.	.	TRBV15	TRBJ1-1	CATSRDTGTLNTEAFF	TGTGCCACCAGCAGAGATACCGGGACATTGAACACTGAAGCTTTCTTT
TRBD2	.	TRBV14	TRBJ2-1	CASSQVTRGGPYNEQFF	TGTGCCAGCAGCCAAGTTACGCGGGGGGGCCCCTACAATGAGCAGTTCTTC
.	.	TRBV7-7	TRBJ2-3	CASSLALGSADTQYF	TGTGCCAGCAGCTTAGCGCTCGGGAGTGCAGATACGCAGTATTTT
.	.	TRBV7-8	TRBJ2-5	CASSPGEKETQYF	TGTGCCAGCAGCCCGGGGGAGAAAGAGACCCAGTACTTC
.	.	TRBV27	TRBJ2-1	CASRKASLYNEQFF	TGTGCCAGCAGAAAGGCTAGCCTGTACAATGAGCAGTTCTTC
TRBD1	.	TRBV7-2	TRBJ1-2	CASSLAGTGGVDGYTF	TGTGCCAGCAGCTTAGCCGGGACAGGGGGGGTAGATGGCTACACCTTC
.	.	TRBV28	TRBJ1-2	CASSSSDGPGGYTF	TGTGCCAGCAGTTCATCAGACGGACCGGGGGGCTACACCTTC
TRBD1	.	TRBV28	TRBJ2-1	CASRAPRTGGFHEQFF	TGTGCCAGCAGGGCACCTAGGACAGGGGGTTTTCATGAGCAGTTCTTC
TRBD1	.	TRBV7-6	TRBJ2-7	CASSLVGGTGYFYEQYF	TGTGCCAGCAGCTTAGTGGGGGGGACAGGGTATTTCTACGAGCAGTACTTC
.	.	TRBV27	TRBJ1-5	CASGHNNQPQHF	TGTGCCAGCGGACACAACAATCAGCCCCAGCATTTT
.	.	TRBV6-5	TRBJ1-1	CASSYPTGPGSAEAFF	TGTGCCAGCAGTTACCCAACAGGTCCAGGGTCTGCTGAAGCTTTCTTT
TRBD2	.	TRBV11-2	TRBJ2-7	CASSPRPGGSSYEQYF	TGTGCCAGCAGCCCCCGGCCGGGGGGGAGCTCCTACGAGCAGTACTTC
.	.	TRBV7-7	TRBJ1-3	CASSLAPLTSPGNTIYF	TGTGCTAGCAGCTTAGCCCCCCTTACATCTCCTGGAAACACCATATATTTT
TRBD1	.	TRBV6-6	TRBJ2-7	CAGKDRGRYEQYF	TGTGCCGGCAAAGACAGGGGGAGGTACGAGCAGTACTTC
.	.	TRBV9	TRBJ2-1	CASSVLSRVSYNEQFF	TGTGCCAGCAGCGTATTGTCCCGGGTCTCCTACAATGAGCAGTTCTTC
.	.	TRBV28	TRBJ1-5	CASSLFVQGNQPQHF	TGTGCCAGCAGTTTATTCGTACAGGGAAATCAGCCCCAGCATTTT
.	.	TRBV25-1	TRBJ1-6	CASSEVVGHRLSSPLHF	TGTGCCAGCAGTGAAGTAGTAGGACATAGGCTTAGTTCACCCCTCCACTTT
TRBD1	.	TRBV6-5	TRBJ1-1	CASRPTGGEAEAFF	TGTGCCAGCAGACCTACAGGGGGCGAGGCTGAAGCTTTCTTT
.	.	TRBV6-5	TRBJ1-2	CASSRSVANYGYTF	TGTGCCAGCAGCCGTTCGGTAGCTAACTATGGCTACACCTTC
.	.	TRBV7-2	TRBJ1-2	CASSLAGGDGYTF	TGTGCCAGCAGCTTAGCAGGGGGGGATGGCTACACCTTC
.	.	TRBV28	TRBJ2-1	CASSSQGSSYNEQFF	TGTGCCAGCAGTTCCCAGGGGAGCTCCTACAATGAGCAGTTCTTC
TRBD1	.	TRBV14	TRBJ2-3	CASSHSRDSTLPDRGRTDTQYF	TGTGCCAGCAGCCACTCCCGCGACTCGACCCTCCCGGACAGGGGGCGAACAGATACGCAGTATTTT
TRBD1	.	TRBV6-1	TRBJ1-2	CASSEKFGTGGGYTF	TGTGCCAGCAGTGAAAAGTTCGGGACAGGTGGCGGCTACACCTTC
.	.	TRBV27	TRBJ2-1	CASIELCQGGNEQFF	TGTGCCAGCATTGAGCTCTGTCAGGGGGGCAATGAGCAGTTCTTC
.	.	TRBV7-2	TRBJ1-1	CASTRTDSEAFF	TGTGCCAGCACAAGGACGGACTCTGAAGCTTTCTTT
.	.	TRBV19	TRBJ1-5	CASSHRGGLQPQHF	TGTGCCAGTAGTCACCGGGGGGGGCTGCAGCCCCAGCATTTT